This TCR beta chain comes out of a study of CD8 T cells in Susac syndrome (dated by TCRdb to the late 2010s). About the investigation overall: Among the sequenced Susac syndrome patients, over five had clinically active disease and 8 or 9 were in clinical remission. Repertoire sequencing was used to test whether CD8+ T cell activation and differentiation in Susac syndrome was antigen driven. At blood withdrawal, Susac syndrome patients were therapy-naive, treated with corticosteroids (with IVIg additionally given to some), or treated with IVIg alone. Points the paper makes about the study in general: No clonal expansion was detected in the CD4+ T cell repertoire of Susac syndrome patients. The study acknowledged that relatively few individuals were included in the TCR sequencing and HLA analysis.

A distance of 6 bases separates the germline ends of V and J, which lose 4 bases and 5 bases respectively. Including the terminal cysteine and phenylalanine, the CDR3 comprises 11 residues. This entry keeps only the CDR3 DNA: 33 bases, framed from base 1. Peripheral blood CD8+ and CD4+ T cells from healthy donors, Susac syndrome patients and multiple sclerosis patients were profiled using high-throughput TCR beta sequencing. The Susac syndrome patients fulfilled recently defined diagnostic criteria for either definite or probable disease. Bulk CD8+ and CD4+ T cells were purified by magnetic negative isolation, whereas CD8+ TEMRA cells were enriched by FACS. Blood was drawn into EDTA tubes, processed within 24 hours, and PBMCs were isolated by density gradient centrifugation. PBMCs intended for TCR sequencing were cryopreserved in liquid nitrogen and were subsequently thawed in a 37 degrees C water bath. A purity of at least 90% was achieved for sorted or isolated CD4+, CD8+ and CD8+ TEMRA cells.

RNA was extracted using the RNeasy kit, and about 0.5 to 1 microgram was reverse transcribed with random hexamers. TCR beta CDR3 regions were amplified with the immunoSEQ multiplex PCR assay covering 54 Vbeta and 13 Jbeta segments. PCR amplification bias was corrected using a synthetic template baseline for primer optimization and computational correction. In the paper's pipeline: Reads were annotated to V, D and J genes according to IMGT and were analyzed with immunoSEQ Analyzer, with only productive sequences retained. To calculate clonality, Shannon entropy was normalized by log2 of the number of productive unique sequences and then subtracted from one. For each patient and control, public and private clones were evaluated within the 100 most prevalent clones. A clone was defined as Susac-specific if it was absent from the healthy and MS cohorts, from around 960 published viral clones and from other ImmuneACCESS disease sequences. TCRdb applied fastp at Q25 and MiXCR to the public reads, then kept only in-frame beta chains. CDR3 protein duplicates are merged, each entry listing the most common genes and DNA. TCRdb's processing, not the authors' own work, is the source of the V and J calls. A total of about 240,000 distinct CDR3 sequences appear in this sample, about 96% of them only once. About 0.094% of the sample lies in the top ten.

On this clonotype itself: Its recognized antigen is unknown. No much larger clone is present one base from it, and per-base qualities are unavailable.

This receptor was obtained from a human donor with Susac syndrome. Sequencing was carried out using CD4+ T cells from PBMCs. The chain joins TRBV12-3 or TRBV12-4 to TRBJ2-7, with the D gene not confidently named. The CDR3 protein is CASSSQNEQYF. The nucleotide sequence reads TGTGCCAGCAGTTCGCAAAACGAGCAGTACTTC.